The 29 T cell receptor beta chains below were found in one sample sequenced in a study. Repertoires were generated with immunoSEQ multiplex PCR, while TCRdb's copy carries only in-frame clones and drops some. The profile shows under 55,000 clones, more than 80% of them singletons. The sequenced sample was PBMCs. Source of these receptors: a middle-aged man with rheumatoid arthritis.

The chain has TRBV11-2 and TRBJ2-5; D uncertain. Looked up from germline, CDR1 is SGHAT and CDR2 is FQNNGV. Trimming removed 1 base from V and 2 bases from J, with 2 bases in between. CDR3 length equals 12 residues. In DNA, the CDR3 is TGTGCCAGCAGCTTAGCGCAAGAGACCCAGTACTTC. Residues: CASSLAQETQYF. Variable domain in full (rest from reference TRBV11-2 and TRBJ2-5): EAGVAQSPRYKIIEKRQSVAFWCNPISGHATLYWYQQILGQGPKLLIQFQNNGVVDDSQLPKDRFSAERLKGVDSTLKIQPAKLEDSAVYLCASSLAQETQYFGPGTRLLVL.

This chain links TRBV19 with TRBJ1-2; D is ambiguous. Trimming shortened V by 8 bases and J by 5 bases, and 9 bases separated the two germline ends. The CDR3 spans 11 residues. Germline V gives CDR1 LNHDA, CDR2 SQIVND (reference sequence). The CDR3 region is CASGPWYGYTF. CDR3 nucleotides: TGTGCCAGTGGGCCTTGGTATGGCTACACCTTC.

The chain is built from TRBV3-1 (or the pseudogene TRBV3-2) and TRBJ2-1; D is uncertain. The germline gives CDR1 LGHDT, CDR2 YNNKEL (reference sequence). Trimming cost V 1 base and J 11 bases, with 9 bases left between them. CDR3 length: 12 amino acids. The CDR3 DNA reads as TGTGCCAGCAGCCAAGGGTCTCCACAGCAGTTCTTC. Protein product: CASSQGSPQQFF.

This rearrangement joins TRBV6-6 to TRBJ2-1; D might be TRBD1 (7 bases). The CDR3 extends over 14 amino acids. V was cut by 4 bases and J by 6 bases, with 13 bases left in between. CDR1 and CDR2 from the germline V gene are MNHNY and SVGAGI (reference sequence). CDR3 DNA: TGTGCCAGCAGTTCGCAGGGGGGCTTCAATGAGCAGTTCTTC. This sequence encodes CASSSQGGFNEQFF.

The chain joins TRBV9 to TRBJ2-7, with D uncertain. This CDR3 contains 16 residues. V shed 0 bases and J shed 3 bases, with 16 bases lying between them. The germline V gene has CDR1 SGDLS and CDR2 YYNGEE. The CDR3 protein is CASSVEPQGQLYEQYF. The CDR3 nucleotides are TGTGCCAGCAGCGTAGAACCCCAAGGGCAGCTCTACGAGCAGTACTTC. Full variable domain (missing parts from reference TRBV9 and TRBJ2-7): DSGVTQTPKHLITATGQRVTLRCSPRSGDLSVYWYQQSLDQGLQFLIQYYNGEERAKGNILERFSAQQFPDLHSELNLSSLELGDSALYFCASSVEPQGQLYEQYFGPGTRLTVT.

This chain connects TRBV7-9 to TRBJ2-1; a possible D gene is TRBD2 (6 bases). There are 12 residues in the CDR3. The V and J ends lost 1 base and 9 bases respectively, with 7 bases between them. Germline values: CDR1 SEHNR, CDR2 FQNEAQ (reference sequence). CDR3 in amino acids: CASSLEGLEQFF. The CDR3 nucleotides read TGTGCCAGCAGCTTAGAGGGACTTGAGCAGTTCTTC.

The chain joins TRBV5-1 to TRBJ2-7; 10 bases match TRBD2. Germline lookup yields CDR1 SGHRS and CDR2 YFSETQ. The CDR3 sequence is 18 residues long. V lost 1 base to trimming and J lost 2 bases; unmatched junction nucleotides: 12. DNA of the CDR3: TGCGCCAGCAGCTTGCACCGGACTAGCGGCACCAACACCTACGAGCAGTACTTC. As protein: CASSLHRTSGTNTYEQYF.

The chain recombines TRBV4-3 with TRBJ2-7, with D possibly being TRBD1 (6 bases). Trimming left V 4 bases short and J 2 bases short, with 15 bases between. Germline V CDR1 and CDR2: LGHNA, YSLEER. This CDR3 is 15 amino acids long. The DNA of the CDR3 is TGCGCCAGCAGCCCCGGACTCAGGGGAGCCTACGAGCAGTACTTC. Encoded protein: CASSPGLRGAYEQYF.

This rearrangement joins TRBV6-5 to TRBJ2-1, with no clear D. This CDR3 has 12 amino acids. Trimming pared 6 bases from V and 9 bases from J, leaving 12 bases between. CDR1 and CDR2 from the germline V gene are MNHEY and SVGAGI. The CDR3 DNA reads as TGTGCCAGCAGACTCCCTCCCGGTGAGCAGTTCTTC. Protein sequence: CASRLPPGEQFF.

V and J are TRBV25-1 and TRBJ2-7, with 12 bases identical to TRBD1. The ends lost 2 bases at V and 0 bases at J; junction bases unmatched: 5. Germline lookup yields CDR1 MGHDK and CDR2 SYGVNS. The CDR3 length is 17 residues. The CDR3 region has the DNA TGTGCCAGCAGTGAACGCGGGACAGGGGGCAACTCCTACGAGCAGTACTTC. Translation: CASSERGTGGNSYEQYF.

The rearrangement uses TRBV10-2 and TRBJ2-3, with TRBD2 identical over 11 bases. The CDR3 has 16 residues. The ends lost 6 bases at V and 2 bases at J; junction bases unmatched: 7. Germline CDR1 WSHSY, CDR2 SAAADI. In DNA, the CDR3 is TGCGCCAGCAGCATGATAGCGGGGGGGCCCACAGATACGCAGTATTTT. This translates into CASSMIAGGPTDTQYF.

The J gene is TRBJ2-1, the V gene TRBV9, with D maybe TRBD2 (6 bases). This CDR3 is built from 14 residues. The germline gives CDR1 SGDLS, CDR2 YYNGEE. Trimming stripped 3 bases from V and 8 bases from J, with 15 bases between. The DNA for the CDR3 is TGTGCCAGCAGCGCCCGTAGGAGGGACGATGAGCAGTTCTTC. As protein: CASSARRRDDEQFF.

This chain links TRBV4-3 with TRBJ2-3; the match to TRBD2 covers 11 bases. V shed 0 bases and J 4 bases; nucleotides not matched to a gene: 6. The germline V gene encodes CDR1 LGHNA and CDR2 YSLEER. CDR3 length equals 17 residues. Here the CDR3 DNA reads TGCGCCAGCAGCCAAGAGGTCACTAGCGGGAGCCCAGATACGCAGTATTTT. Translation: CASSQEVTSGSPDTQYF.

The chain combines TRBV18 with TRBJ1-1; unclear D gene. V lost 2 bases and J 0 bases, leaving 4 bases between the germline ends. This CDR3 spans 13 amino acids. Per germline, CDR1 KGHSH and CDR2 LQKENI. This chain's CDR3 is CASSPGLNTEAFF. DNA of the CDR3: TGTGCCAGCTCACCAGGCCTGAACACTGAAGCTTTCTTT.

The CDR3 DNA reads as TGTGCCAGCAGCCACCTCGGGACAGGGGGTTATCAGCCCCAGCATTTT. Translating it yields CASSHLGTGGYQPQHF. The chain joins TRBV4-2 to TRBJ1-5, with 11 bases identical to TRBD1. Trimming cost V 3 bases and J 5 bases; bases outside gene matches: 6. The CDR3 runs 16 residues. Germline CDR1 is LGHNA and CDR2 is YNFKEQ.

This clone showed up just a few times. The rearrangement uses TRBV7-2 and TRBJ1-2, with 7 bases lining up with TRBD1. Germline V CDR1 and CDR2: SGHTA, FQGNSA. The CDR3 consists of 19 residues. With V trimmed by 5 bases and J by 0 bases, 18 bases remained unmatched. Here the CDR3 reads CASSTPAGDSRPTNYGYTF. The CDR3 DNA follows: TGTGCCAGCAGCACCCCGGCTGGGGACAGCCGCCCGACTAACTATGGCTACACCTTC.

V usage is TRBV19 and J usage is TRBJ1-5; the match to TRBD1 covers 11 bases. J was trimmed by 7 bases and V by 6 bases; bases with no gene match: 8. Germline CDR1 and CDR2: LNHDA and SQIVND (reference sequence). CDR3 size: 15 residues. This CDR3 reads CASRADRGQGQPQHF. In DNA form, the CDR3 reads TGTGCCAGTAGGGCGGACAGGGGGCAAGGGCAGCCCCAGCATTTT.

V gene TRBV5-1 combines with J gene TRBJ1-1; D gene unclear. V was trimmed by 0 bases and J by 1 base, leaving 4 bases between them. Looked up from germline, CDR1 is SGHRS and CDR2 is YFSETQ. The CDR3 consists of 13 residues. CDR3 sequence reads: CASSLGRNTEAFF. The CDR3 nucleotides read TGCGCCAGCAGCTTGGGCCGGAACACTGAAGCTTTCTTT.

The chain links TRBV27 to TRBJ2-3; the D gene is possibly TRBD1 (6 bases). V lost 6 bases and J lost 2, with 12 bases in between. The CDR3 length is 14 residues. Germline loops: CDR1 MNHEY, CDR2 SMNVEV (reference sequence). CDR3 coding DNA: TGTGCCAGCAGGAACAGGGTTTTCACAGATACGCAGTATTTT. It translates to CASRNRVFTDTQYF.

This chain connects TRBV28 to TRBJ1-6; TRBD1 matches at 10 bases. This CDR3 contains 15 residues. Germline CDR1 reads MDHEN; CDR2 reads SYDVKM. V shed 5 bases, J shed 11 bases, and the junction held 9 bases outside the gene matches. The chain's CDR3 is CASSNTRGTGAPLHF. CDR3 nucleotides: TGTGCCAGCAGTAATACGCGTGGGACAGGGGCACCCCTCCACTTT. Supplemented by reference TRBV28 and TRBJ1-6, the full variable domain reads DVKVTQSSRYLVKRTGEKVFLECVQDMDHENMFWYRQDPGLGLRLIYFSYDVKMKEKGDIPEGYSVSREKKERFSLILESASTNQTSMYLCASSNTRGTGAPLHFGNGTRLTVT.

Here the CDR3 DNA reads TGTGCCAGCAGCGGCAGACAGGGGGAGGAACCGAACACCGGGGAGCTGTTTTTT. It encodes CASSGRQGEEPNTGELFF. The V call is TRBV7-9, the J call TRBJ2-2; TRBD1 matches at 9 bases. Germline CDR1 and CDR2: SEHNR and FQNEAQ (reference sequence). V was pared by 5 bases and J by 0 bases, with 10 bases of the junction left unmatched. The CDR3 length is 18 residues. The full variable domain, completed using reference TRBV7-9 and TRBJ2-2, is DTGVSQNPRHKITKRGQNVTFRCDPISEHNRLYWYRQTLGQGPEFLTYFQNEAQLEKSRLLSDRFSAERPKGSFSTLEIQRTEQGDSAMYLCASSGRQGEEPNTGELFFGEGSRLTVL.

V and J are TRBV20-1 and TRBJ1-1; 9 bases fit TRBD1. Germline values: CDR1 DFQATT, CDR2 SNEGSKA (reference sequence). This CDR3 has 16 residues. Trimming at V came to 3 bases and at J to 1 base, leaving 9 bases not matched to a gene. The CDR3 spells CSASLLPGQGNTEAFF. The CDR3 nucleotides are TGCAGTGCTAGTCTTCTCCCGGGACAGGGGAACACTGAAGCTTTCTTT.

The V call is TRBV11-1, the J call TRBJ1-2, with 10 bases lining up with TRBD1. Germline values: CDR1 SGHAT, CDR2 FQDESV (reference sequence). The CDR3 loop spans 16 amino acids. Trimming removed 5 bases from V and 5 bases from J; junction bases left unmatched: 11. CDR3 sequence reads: CASSEIATGGGYGYTF. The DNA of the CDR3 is TGTGCCAGCAGCGAAATCGCGACAGGGGGCGGTTATGGCTACACCTTC.

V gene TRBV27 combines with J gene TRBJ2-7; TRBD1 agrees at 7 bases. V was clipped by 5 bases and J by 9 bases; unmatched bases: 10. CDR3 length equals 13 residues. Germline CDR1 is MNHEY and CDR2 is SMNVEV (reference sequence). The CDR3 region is CASSLSPDRAQYF. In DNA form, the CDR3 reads TGTGCCAGCAGTCTCTCCCCAGACAGGGCGCAGTACTTC.

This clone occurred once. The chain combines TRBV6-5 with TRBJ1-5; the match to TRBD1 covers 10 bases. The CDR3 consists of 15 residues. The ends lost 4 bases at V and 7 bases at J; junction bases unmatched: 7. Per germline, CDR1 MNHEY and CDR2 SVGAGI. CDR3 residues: CASSLRQGAGQPQHF. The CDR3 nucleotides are TGTGCCAGCAGTTTACGACAGGGGGCAGGGCAGCCCCAGCATTTT.

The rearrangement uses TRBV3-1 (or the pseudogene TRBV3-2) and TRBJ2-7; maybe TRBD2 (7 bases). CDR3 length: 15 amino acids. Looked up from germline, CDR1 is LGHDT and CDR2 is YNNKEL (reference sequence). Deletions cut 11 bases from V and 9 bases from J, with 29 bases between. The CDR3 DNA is TGTGCCTCCTCCGCCGCGGGGGACATTCTCCTCCCGCAGTACTTC. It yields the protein CASSAAGDILLPQYF.

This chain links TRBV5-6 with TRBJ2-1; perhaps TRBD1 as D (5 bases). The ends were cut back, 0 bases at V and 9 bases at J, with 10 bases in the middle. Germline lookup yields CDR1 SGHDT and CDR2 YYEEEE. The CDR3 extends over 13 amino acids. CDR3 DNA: TGTGCCAGCAGCTTGGGGGGCGTCGTTGAGCAGTTCTTC. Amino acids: CASSLGGVVEQFF.

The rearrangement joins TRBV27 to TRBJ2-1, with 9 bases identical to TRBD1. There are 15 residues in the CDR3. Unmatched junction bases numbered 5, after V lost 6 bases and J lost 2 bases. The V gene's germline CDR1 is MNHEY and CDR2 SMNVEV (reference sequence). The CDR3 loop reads CASSRTGDAYNEQFF. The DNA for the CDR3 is TGTGCCAGCAGCCGGACAGGGGATGCCTACAATGAGCAGTTCTTC.

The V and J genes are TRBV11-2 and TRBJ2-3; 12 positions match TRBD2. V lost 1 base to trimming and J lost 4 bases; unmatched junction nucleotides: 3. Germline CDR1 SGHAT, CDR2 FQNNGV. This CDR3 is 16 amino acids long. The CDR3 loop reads CASSLVGLAGSDTQYF. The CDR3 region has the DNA TGTGCCAGCAGCTTAGTCGGACTAGCGGGATCAGATACGCAGTATTTT.